This T cell receptor beta chain was sequenced for a study of T cell repertoires in cytomegalovirus infection. Overall study: Well-studied HLA-B-restricted CMV epitopes were used in the study alongside recently identified HLA-C-restricted ones. A matching HLA type, together with CMV infection, was signaled by public TCR beta signatures.

This clonotype was counted a few times. Its antigen is not known. From the reads, TCRdb called clonotypes with MiXCR, one entry per CDR3 protein. The data contain 750,000 to 950,000 distinct CDR3 sequences, around 29% of them seen just once; the ten biggest clones take up around 13%. Study-wide results and limits: Summed public TCR beta family frequency identified CMV carriers bearing the relevant HLA. Ex vivo, HLA-C-restricted CMV-specific TCR beta clonotypes prevailed over the rest of the response.

V lost 2 bases and J 2 bases, leaving 7 bases between the germline ends. The CDR3 has 14 residues. The germline CDR1 and CDR2 sequences are MNHEY and SVGAGI. The clonotype originates from a human donor in good health (CMV status not recorded). Some clones in this sample may be carry-over from other donors' samples. The sample consisted of cultured CD8+ T cells from PBMCs, taken from culture after CMV antigen stimulation. The rearrangement uses TRBV6-5 and TRBJ2-1; D is undetermined. CDR3 amino acids: CASSYGMTYNEQFF. Here the CDR3 DNA reads TGTGCCAGCAGTTACGGGATGACCTACAATGAGCAGTTCTTC.